The present T cell receptor beta chain was sequenced within a study of blood T cell repertoires in COVID-19. About the study: Acute and convalescent COVID-19 samples came from the United States, Italy and Spain. PBMCs, B-cell-depleted T cells, or T cells were the source of the cDNA or gDNA that made up the material.

Authors' data handling: For nucleated cells, counts were estimated from reference gene primer amplification. Clones were read by immunoSEQ multiplex PCR, and TCRdb kept only the in-frame ones, dropping some. The DNA was the basis for D and trimming; V, J and clone size are from that table. The sample yields 100,000 to 150,000 clones, approximately 87% seen once. This clone was counted once. V lost 2 bases, J lost 0 bases, and 10 bases stayed unmatched. The CDR3 runs 18 residues. Per the germline V gene, CDR1 is SGHTA and CDR2 is FQGNSA. The sequenced sample was peripheral blood. This TCR was recovered from a man aged 45-65 years with acute or convalescent COVID-19. The V call is TRBV7-2, the J call TRBJ2-3; 8 bases are shared with TRBD2. CDR3 nucleotides: TGTGCCAGCAGCTTACGCCCTACTAGCGGAACTAGCACAGATACGCAGTATTTT. Its protein is CASSLRPTSGTSTDTQYF.